These 4 T cell receptor beta chains share one sample of origin, sequenced in a study of technical replicates of blood from a handful of donors. Clones were read by immunoSEQ multiplex PCR, and TCRdb kept only the in-frame ones, dropping some. This table has nearly 80,000 clones, 85% to 95% appearing once. The sequencing input was T cells isolated from PBMCs. Receptor source: a human donor in good health.

This chain uses TRBV7-6 with TRBJ2-3; a possible D gene is TRBD2 (6 bases). The CDR3 has 13 residues. V lost 7 bases to trimming and J lost 2 bases, with 10 bases between them. Germline V gene sequence: CDR1 SGHVS, CDR2 FNYEAQ. CDR3 amino acids: CASKRLVTDTQYF. In nucleotides, the CDR3 is TGTGCCAGCAAGAGACTAGTCACAGATACGCAGTATTTT.

This clone has only one observation. This chain connects TRBV18 to TRBJ1-2; 8 bases are shared with TRBD1. Looked up from germline, CDR1 is KGHSH and CDR2 is LQKENI. The CDR3 has 14 amino acids. Trimming removed 3 bases from V and 4 bases from J; junction bases left unmatched: 4. CDR3: CASSPGQGAYGYTF. CDR3 nucleotides: TGTGCCAGCTCACCTGGACAGGGCGCCTATGGCTACACCTTC.

The CDR3 loop reads CASGRQGNYEQYF. The CDR3 bases are TGCGCCAGCGGGAGACAGGGGAACTACGAGCAGTACTTC. This sequence joins TRBV5-1 and TRBJ2-7; 8 bases are shared with TRBD1. This CDR3 region has 13 residues. Germline lookup yields CDR1 SGHRS and CDR2 YFSETQ. V shed 7 bases, J shed 3 bases, and the junction held 6 bases outside the gene matches.

J is TRBJ2-5 and V is TRBV12-5; TRBD1 matches 8 bases. Germline values: CDR1 LGHNT, CDR2 FRNRAP. CDR3 length equals 13 residues. J gave up 1 base and V 6 bases, and 1 base lay outside the gene matches. The CDR3 DNA follows: TGTGCTAGTGGCGACAGGGGCCAAGAGACCCAGTACTTC. This codes for CASGDRGQETQYF. Full variable domain (rest looked up from reference TRBV12-5 and TRBJ2-5): DARVTQTPRHKVTEMGQEVTMRCQPILGHNTVFWYRQTMMQGLELLAYFRNRAPLDDSGMPKDRFSAEMPDATLATLKIQPSEPRDSAVYFCASGDRGQETQYFGPGTRLLVL.